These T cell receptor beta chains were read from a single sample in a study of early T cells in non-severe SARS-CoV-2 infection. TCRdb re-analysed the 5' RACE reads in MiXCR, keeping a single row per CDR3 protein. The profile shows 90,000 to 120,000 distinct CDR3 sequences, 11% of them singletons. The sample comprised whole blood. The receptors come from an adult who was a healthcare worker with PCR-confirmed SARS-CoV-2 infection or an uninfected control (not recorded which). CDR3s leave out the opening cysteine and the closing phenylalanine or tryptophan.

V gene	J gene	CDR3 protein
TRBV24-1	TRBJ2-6	ATSGPPGANVLT
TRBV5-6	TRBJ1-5	ASSLSQYSNQPQH
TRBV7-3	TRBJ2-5	ASSLSGQGQETQY
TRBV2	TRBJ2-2	ASSEAAPGELF
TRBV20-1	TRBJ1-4	SARFRGNEKLF
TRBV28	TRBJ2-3	ASEGGAITDTQY
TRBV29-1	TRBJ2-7	SVDFGLAGAYEQY
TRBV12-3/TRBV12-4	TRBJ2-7	ASSLRGGQGAQVSCEQY
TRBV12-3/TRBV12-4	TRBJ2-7	ASSLTAGGLHEQY
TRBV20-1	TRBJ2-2	SAQTSGYTGELF
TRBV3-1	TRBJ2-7	ASSRRGHGDEQY
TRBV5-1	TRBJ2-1	ASFKSPTDDQF
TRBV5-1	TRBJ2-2	ASSTDANTGELF